The 23 T cell receptor beta chains presented below share a single source sample, sequenced in a study of blood T cell repertoires in COVID-19. Only in-frame clones appear in the TCRdb table, and some are missing; sequencing was by immunoSEQ multiplex PCR. The sample includes 140,000 to 150,000 clones, roughly 88% of them seen just once. Sample: PBMCs or T cells enriched from blood (not recorded which). These receptors all stem from a woman aged 25 to 45 with acute COVID-19.

Concerning this clone: One end of the junction is discordant with germline, which a read error may explain. In DNA, the CDR3 is TGTGCCAGCAGTCAGTTGGACAGGCGGGGTGTTAATGGGCAGTTCTTC. Translating gives CASSQLDRRGVNGQFF. This chain joins TRBV27 and TRBJ2-1; a possible D gene is TRBD1 (7 bases). The CDR3 length is 16 residues. From germline, CDR1 is MNHEY and CDR2 SMNVEV (reference sequence).

The rearrangement joins TRBV28 to TRBJ1-1; no definite D call. Per germline, CDR1 MDHEN and CDR2 SYDVKM. Trimming shortened V by 5 bases and J by 2 bases, and 9 bases separated the two germline ends. The CDR3 is 13 amino acids. CDR3 nucleotide sequence: TGTGCCAGCAGTCCCCCCTTAAACACTGAAGCTTTCTTT. Translation gives CASSPPLNTEAFF.

Notes on this clone: At the DNA level, this CDR3 is encoded by other sequences in the same sample as well. This chain links TRBV4-2 with TRBJ2-1; 7 bases are shared with TRBD2. The CDR3 has 17 amino acids. V shed 0 bases, J shed 0 bases, and the junction held 5 bases outside the gene matches. The germline V gene encodes CDR1 LGHNA and CDR2 YNFKEQ. Here the CDR3 DNA reads TGTGCCAGCAGCCAAGATCAAGGCGGGAGCTCCTACAATGAGCAGTTCTTC. It translates to CASSQDQGGSSYNEQFF.

J is TRBJ1-1 and V is TRBV19; D is ambiguous. Germline V CDR1 and CDR2: LNHDA, SQIVND (reference sequence). This CDR3 is built from 13 residues. Deletions cut 4 bases from V and 4 bases from J, with 10 bases between. The CDR3 loop is CASSTVEGTEAFF. CDR3 sequence (DNA): TGTGCCAGTAGTACCGTCGAGGGCACTGAAGCTTTCTTT.

In this sample, this clone turned up a few times. The chain has TRBV28 and TRBJ1-6, with 7 nucleotides matching TRBD1. V dropped 2 bases and J dropped 9; count of bases not matched to a gene: 7. The germline CDR1 and CDR2 sequences are MDHEN and SYDVKM. This CDR3 is built from 15 residues. CDR3 bases: TGTGCCAGCAGTTTAGCTGGACAGGAGGGTTCACCCCTCCACTTT. Its translation: CASSLAGQEGSPLHF.

The chain couples TRBV2 to TRBJ1-2, with 7 bases fitting TRBD1. From germline, CDR1 is SNHLY and CDR2 FYNNEI. This CDR3 spans 15 amino acids. V shed 1 base, J shed 4 bases, and the junction held 6 bases outside the gene matches. CDR3 in amino acids: CASSEGDSSSYGYTF. The CDR3 bases are TGTGCCAGCAGTGAAGGGGACAGTTCTAGCTATGGCTACACCTTC.

The chain employs TRBV9 and TRBJ1-3; the D gene is possibly TRBD1 (6 bases). This CDR3 contains 13 residues. Germline V CDR1 and CDR2: SGDLS, YYNGEE. V was cut by 8 bases and J by 1 base, with 10 bases left in between. The CDR3 region is CASTGLSGNTIYF. CDR3 coding DNA: TGTGCCAGTACAGGGTTATCTGGAAACACCATATATTTT.

The chain links TRBV13 to TRBJ2-7; 14 nucleotides match TRBD2. Germline lookup yields CDR1 PRHDT and CDR2 FYEKMQ (reference sequence). V was pared by 4 bases and J by 5 bases, with 7 bases of the junction left unmatched. This CDR3 comprises 16 residues. CDR3 bases: TGTGCCAGCAGCTCACCGACTAGCGGGAGGGGGAACGAGCAGTACTTC. Its translation: CASSSPTSGRGNEQYF.

There are a few counts of this clone. This chain joins TRBV7-2 and TRBJ1-4; D is possibly TRBD1 (6 bases). The germline gives CDR1 SGHTA, CDR2 FQGNSA. The CDR3 runs to 15 residues. Trimming cost V 4 bases and J 3 bases, with 12 bases left between them. The CDR3 region is CASSWTEGPNEKLFF. The CDR3 DNA is TGTGCCAGCAGCTGGACAGAGGGACCTAATGAAAAACTGTTTTTT.

This sequence joins TRBV5-5 and TRBJ2-6; the D is unclear. The CDR3 runs to 15 residues. The germline V gene encodes CDR1 SGHKS and CDR2 YYEKEE (reference sequence). With 2 bases removed from V and 0 bases from J, the gap between germline ends came to 6 bases. CDR3 in DNA: TGTGCCAGCAGCTTATGGCTCTCTGGGGCCAACGTCCTGACTTTC. Translating gives CASSLWLSGANVLTF.

The gene calls are TRBV9 and TRBJ2-2; D is possibly TRBD1 (6 bases). The V gene's germline CDR1 is SGDLS and CDR2 YYNGEE. CDR3 length equals 13 residues. V lost 4 bases to trimming and J lost 7 bases, with 11 bases between them. CDR3 amino acids: CASSHPRGGELFF. The CDR3 nucleotides read TGTGCCAGCAGCCACCCCAGGGGCGGGGAGCTGTTTTTT.

This clone was picked up one time. The DNA of the CDR3 is TGTGCCAGCAAACTCGGGGGTCGAGAAAAACTGTTTTTT. This encodes CASKLGGREKLFF. The gene calls are TRBV2 and TRBJ1-4, with D perhaps matching TRBD1 (5 bases). Germline loops: CDR1 SNHLY, CDR2 FYNNEI. The length of the CDR3 is 13 residues. Trimming shortened V by 7 bases and J by 8 bases, and 14 bases separated the two germline ends.

The chain employs TRBV3-1 (or the pseudogene TRBV3-2) and TRBJ2-3, with 8 nucleotides matching TRBD2. The length of the CDR3 is 21 residues. Germline V CDR1 and CDR2: LGHDT, YNNKEL (reference sequence). With 0 bases clipped from V and 4 bases from J, the junction kept 21 bases outside the gene matches. The CDR3 DNA follows: TGTGCCAGCAGCCAAGATTCACCCCCAAGGCGGGAGGCCGTCGGGGCAGATACGCAGTATTTT. Translating it yields CASSQDSPPRREAVGADTQYF.

The V and J genes are TRBV6-2 or TRBV6-3 and TRBJ2-3; 8 bases map to TRBD2. The length of the CDR3 is 15 residues. J lost 2 bases, V lost 5 bases, and 6 bases had no gene match. CDR1 MNHEY and CDR2 SVGEGT come from the germline V gene. The CDR3 spells CASSKLAETTDTQYF. CDR3 bases: TGTGCCAGCAGTAAACTAGCGGAGACCACAGATACGCAGTATTTT.

The chain combines TRBV2 with TRBJ1-5; 8 bases line up with TRBD1. CDR3 size: 14 residues. Per the germline V gene, CDR1 is SNHLY and CDR2 is FYNNEI. J was trimmed by 0 bases and V by 6 bases; bases with no gene match: 1. In DNA, the CDR3 is TGTGCCAGCAGGGGGACAGGTAGCAATCAGCCCCAGCATTTT. Translated, it gives CASRGTGSNQPQHF.

This sequence joins TRBV6-6 and TRBJ1-5; 7 nucleotides line up with TRBD1. The CDR3 spans 15 residues. V trimming: 4 bases; J trimming: 1 base; junction bases outside the gene matches: 4. CDR1 and CDR2 from the germline V gene are MNHNY and SVGAGI (reference sequence). The CDR3 nucleotides are TGTGCCAGCAGTTTTGACAGGGCAAGCAATCAGCCCCAGCATTTT. This sequence encodes CASSFDRASNQPQHF.

This clone was counted a single time. J is TRBJ2-7 and V is TRBV7-2; tentative D call: TRBD2 (6 bases). From germline, CDR1 is SGHTA and CDR2 FQGNSA. This CDR3 has 15 residues. V lost 2 bases and J lost 3, with 14 bases in between. The CDR3 loop is CASSLQDAGYYEQYF. As DNA, the CDR3 is TGTGCCAGCAGCTTACAGGACGCGGGGTACTACGAGCAGTACTTC.

The J gene is TRBJ2-2, the V gene TRBV11-2; TRBD2 matches 7 bases. Germline V gene lookup returns CDR1 SGHAT and CDR2 FQNNGV. The CDR3 contains 16 residues. With V trimmed by 2 bases and J by 3 bases, 6 bases remained unmatched. The CDR3 coding sequence is TGTGCCAGCAGCTTACTGCGGGGGTGGGACACCGGGGAGCTGTTTTTT. This encodes CASSLLRGWDTGELFF.

The V call is TRBV11-2, the J call TRBJ1-1, with TRBD1 identical over 9 bases. Germline V gene sequence: CDR1 SGHAT, CDR2 FQNNGV. The CDR3 runs 14 residues. V was clipped by 1 base and J by 8 bases; unmatched bases: 5. The CDR3 sequence is CASSLADRGLEAFF. CDR3 bases: TGTGCCAGCAGCTTAGCGGACAGGGGTTTGGAAGCTTTCTTT.

The chain recombines TRBV5-5 with TRBJ2-1; D gene uncertain. Trimming took 4 bases from V and 6 from J, leaving 11 bases between them. CDR3 length: 13 amino acids. Germline CDR1 SGHKS, CDR2 YYEKEE (reference sequence). CDR3 nucleotides: TGTGCCAGCAGCCTTTCCCCCGGCAATGAGCAGTTCTTC. This encodes CASSLSPGNEQFF.

The genes are TRBV6-1 and TRBJ1-4; 8 bases line up with TRBD1. The CDR3 extends over 20 amino acids. Germline assignment: CDR1 MNHNS and CDR2 SASEGT. V was clipped by 3 bases and J by 1 base; unmatched bases: 16. In DNA, the CDR3 is TGTGCCAGCAGTGATTTTAGGCGGCTCGTGACAGGGGAAACTAATGAAAAACTGTTTTTT. As protein: CASSDFRRLVTGETNEKLFF.

The V call is TRBV30, the J call TRBJ2-2; 10 bases are shared with TRBD2. Germline CDR1 GTSNPN, CDR2 SVGIG (reference sequence). CDR3 length equals 17 residues. The V gene end was trimmed by 3 bases and the J gene end by 5 bases; junction bases not matched to a gene: 12. CDR3 protein: CAWSLEAGLARTGELFF. Here the CDR3 DNA reads TGTGCCTGGAGCCTCGAGGCGGGACTAGCGCGGACCGGGGAGCTGTTTTTT.

This clone showed up just a few times. The chain joins TRBV2 to TRBJ2-1, with TRBD2 identical over 7 bases. Germline V gives CDR1 SNHLY, CDR2 FYNNEI. This CDR3 is 15 amino acids long. Trimming cost V 4 bases and J 0 bases; bases outside gene matches: 3. CDR3 sequence (DNA): TGTGCCAGCAGTGGAGGCGGGGGCTCCTACAATGAGCAGTTCTTC. Translation gives CASSGGGGSYNEQFF.